This TCR beta chain was recorded in a study of cytotoxic CD8 clonotypes in ibrutinib-treated CLL. Study as a whole: After a median of about six years, roughly 14 patients stayed remitted and some 12 progressed; responses had been partial in about 24 and complete in 2.

The method was immunoSEQ multiplex PCR; TCRdb's version includes in-frame clones alone and lacks a portion of them. This sample yields 150,000 to 200,000 clones, of which around 84% are seen a single time; roughly 2% belongs to the top ten. The germline V and J ends were trimmed by 0 bases and 3 bases, with 15 bases remaining between them. This CDR3 has 17 amino acids. Per the germline V gene, CDR1 is SGHDN and CDR2 is FVKESK. This clone appeared a single time. Sequenced material: PBMCs, taken after 12 months of ibrutinib treatment. This TCR came from a human donor with chronic lymphocytic leukemia. The gene calls are TRBV14 and TRBJ2-1; D tentatively fits TRBD1 or TRBD2 (5 bases each). CDR3 DNA sequence: TGTGCCAGCAGCCAAGATTGGGGACGGGCCTTCTACAATGAGCAGTTCTTC. This gives the protein CASSQDWGRAFYNEQFF.